This TCR beta chain was sequenced for a study of blood T cell repertoires in COVID-19. Study-wide background: Acute-phase and convalescent COVID-19 samples originated in the United States, Italy and Spain. The cDNA or gDNA used as material had been derived from T cells, B-cell-depleted T cells, or PBMCs.

Trimming took 3 bases from V and 4 from J, leaving 9 bases between them. From germline, CDR1 is SNHLY and CDR2 FYNNEI. The CDR3 is 13 amino acids. Participants came from about 24 US areas, aged about 18 to 100 years. Self-reported history from a screening survey and questionnaire set each donor's cohort. TCRdb's table, derived via immunoSEQ multiplex PCR, lists solely in-frame clones and lacks some. There are around 140,000 clones in the sample; around four fifths occur only once, and roughly 2.2% lies in the top ten. The clonotype comes from a man in his forties with acute COVID-19. The specimen sequenced was PBMCs or T cells enriched from blood (not recorded which). The genes are TRBV2 and TRBJ1-2, with D possibly TRBD1 on 5 matching bases. The CDR3 loop reads CASSDQGFYGYTF. The CDR3 nucleotides are TGTGCCAGCAGTGATCAGGGATTCTATGGCTACACCTTC. Looking up the rest from reference TRBV2 and TRBJ1-2 gives the full variable domain: EPEVTQTPSHQVTQMGQEVILRCVPISNHLYFYWYRQILGQKVEFLVSFYNNEISEKSEIFDDQFSVERPDGSNFTLKIRSTKLEDSAMYFCASSDQGFYGYTFGSGTRLTVV.